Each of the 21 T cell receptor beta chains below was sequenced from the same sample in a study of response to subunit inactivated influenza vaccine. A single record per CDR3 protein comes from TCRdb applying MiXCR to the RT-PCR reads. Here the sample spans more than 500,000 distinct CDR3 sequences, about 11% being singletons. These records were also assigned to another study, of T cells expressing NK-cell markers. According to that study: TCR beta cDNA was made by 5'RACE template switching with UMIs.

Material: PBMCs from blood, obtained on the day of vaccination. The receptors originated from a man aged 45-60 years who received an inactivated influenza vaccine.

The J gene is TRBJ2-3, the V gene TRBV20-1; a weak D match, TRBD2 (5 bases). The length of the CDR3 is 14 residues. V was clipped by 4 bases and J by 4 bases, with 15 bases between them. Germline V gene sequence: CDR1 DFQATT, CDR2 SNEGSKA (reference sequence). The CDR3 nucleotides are TGCAGTGCTACGAGGGTGGCGGGCCCAGATACGCAGTATTTT. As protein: CSATRVAGPDTQYF.

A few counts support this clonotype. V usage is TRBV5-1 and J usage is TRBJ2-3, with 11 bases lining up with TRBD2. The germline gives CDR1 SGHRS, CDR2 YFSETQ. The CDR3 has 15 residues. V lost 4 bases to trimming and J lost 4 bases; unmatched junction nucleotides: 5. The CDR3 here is CASSTLAGGPDTQYF. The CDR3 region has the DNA TGCGCCAGCAGCACGCTAGCGGGAGGCCCAGATACGCAGTATTTT.

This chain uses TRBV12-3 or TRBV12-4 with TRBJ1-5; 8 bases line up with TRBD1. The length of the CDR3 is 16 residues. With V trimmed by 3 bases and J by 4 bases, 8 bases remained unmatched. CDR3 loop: CASSFQGQVGNQPQHF. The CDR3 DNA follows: TGTGCCAGCAGTTTTCAGGGACAGGTTGGAAATCAGCCCCAGCATTTT.

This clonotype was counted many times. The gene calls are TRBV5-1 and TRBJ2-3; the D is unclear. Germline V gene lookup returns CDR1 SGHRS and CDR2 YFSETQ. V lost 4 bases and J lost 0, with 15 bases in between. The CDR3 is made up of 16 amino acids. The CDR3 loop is CASSEAGPLSTDTQYF. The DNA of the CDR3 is TGCGCCAGCAGCGAGGCCGGGCCGTTGAGCACAGATACGCAGTATTTT.

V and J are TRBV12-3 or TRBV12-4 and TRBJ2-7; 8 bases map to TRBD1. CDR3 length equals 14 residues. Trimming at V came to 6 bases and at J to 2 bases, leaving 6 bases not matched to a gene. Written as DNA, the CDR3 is TGTGCCAGCAGAGGACAGGGAAGTACCTACGAGCAGTACTTC. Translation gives CASRGQGSTYEQYF.

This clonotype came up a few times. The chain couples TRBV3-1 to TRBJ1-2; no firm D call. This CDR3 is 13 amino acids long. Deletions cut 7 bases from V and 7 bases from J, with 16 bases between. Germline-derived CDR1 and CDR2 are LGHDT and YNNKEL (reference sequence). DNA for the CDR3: TGTGCCAGCAACCCCGGCGTCCCTCTTGGCTACACCTTC. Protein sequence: CASNPGVPLGYTF.

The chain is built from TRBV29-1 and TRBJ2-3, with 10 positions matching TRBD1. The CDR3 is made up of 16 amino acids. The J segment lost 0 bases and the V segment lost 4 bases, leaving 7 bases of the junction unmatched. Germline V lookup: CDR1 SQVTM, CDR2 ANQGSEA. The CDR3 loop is CSVVRGTGVSTDTQYF. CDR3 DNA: TGCAGCGTTGTCCGCGGGACAGGGGTTAGCACAGATACGCAGTATTTT.

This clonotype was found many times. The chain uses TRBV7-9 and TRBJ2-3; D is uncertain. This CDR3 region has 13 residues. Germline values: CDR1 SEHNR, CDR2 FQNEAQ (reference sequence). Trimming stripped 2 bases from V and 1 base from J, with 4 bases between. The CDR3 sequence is CASSLLGTDTQYF. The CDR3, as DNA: TGTGCCAGCAGCTTATTAGGCACAGATACGCAGTATTTT.

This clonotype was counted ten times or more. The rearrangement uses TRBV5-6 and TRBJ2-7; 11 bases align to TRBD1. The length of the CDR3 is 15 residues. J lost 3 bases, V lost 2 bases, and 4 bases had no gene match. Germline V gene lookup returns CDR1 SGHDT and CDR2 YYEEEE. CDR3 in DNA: TGTGCCAGCAGCTTACCCGGGACAGGGGGCTACGAGCAGTACTTC. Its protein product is CASSLPGTGGYEQYF.

The DNA for the CDR3 is TGTGCCAGCAGCGAAGGACAGGGGTACGAGACCCAGTACTTC. Encoded protein: CASSEGQGYETQYF. The V gene is TRBV9, the J gene TRBJ2-5; 9 bases map to TRBD1. Germline CDR1 SGDLS, CDR2 YYNGEE. CDR3 length: 14 residues. Trimming cost V 3 bases and J 5 bases; bases outside gene matches: 5.

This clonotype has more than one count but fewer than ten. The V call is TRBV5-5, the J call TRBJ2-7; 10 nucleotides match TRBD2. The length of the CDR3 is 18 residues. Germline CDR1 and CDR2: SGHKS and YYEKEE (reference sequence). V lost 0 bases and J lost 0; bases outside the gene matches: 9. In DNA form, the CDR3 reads TGTGCCAGCAGCTTGGATAGGGCTAGCGGGAGCATCTCCTACGAGCAGTACTTC. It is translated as CASSLDRASGSISYEQYF.

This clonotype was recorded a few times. The CDR3: CASSLDERQGMDTEAFF. As DNA, the CDR3 is TGCGCCAGCAGCTTGGACGAGCGACAGGGGATGGACACTGAAGCTTTCTTT. V gene TRBV5-1 combines with J gene TRBJ1-1; TRBD1 matches 8 bases. The trim removed 0 bases at V and 3 bases at J, leaving 10 bases unmatched. The CDR3 is made up of 17 amino acids. Germline CDR1 reads SGHRS; CDR2 reads YFSETQ.

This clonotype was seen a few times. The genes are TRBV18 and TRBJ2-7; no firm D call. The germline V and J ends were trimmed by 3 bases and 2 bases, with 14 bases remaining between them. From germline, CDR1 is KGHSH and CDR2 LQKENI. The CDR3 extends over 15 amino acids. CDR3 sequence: CASSPGPTATYEQYF. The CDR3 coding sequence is TGTGCCAGCTCACCCGGACCGACCGCAACCTACGAGCAGTACTTC.

The CDR3 spells CACDHSDRPYEQYF. The CDR3 DNA follows: TGTGCCTGCGACCACTCGGACAGACCCTACGAGCAGTACTTC. The chain uses TRBV30 and TRBJ2-7, with D maybe TRBD1 (6 bases). V was trimmed by 6 bases and J by 2 bases, leaving 17 bases between them. This CDR3 comprises 14 residues. Germline CDR1 and CDR2: GTSNPN and SVGIG (reference sequence).

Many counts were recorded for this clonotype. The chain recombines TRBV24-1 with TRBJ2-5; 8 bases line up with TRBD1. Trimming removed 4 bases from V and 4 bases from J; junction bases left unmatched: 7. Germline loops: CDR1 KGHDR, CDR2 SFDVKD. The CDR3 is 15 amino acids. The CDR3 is CATSDRQGLVETQYF. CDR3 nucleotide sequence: TGTGCCACCAGTGACCGACAGGGGTTAGTAGAGACCCAGTACTTC.

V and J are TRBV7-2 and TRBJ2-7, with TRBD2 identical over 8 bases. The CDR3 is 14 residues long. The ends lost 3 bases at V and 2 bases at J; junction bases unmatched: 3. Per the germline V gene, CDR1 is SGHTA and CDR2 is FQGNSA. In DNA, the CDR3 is TGTGCCAGCAGCTTTAGCGGGACGCCCTACGAGCAGTACTTC. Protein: CASSFSGTPYEQYF.

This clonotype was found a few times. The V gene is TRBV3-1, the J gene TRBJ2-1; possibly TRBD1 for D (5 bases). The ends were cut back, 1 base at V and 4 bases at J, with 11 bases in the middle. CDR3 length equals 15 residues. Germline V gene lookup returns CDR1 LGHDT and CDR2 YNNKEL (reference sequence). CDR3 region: CASSQGRGIYNEQFF. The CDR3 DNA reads TGTGCCAGCAGCCAAGGAAGGGGAATATACAATGAGCAGTTCTTC.

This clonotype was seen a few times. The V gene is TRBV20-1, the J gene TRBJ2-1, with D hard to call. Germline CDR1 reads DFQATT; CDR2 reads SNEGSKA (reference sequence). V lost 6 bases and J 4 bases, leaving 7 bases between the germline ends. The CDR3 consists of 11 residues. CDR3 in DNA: TGCAGTGCCTCACGGTACAATGAGCAGTTCTTC. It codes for CSASRYNEQFF.

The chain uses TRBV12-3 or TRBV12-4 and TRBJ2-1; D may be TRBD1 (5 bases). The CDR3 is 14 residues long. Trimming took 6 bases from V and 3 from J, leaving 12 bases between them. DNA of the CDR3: TGTGCCAGCAGCAACCAAAGGGGCTACAATGAGCAGTTCTTC. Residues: CASSNQRGYNEQFF.

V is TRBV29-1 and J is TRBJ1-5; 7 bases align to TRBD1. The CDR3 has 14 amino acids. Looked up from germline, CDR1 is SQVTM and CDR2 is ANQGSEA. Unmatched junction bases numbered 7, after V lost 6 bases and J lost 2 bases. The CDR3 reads CSVSGGAGNQPQHF. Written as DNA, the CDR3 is TGCAGCGTATCAGGGGGGGCGGGCAATCAGCCCCAGCATTTT.

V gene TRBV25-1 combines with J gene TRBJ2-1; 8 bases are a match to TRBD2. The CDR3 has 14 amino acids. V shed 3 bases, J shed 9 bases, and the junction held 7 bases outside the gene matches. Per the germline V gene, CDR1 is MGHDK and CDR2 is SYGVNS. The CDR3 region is CASSEAGRAGEQFF. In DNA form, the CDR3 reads TGTGCCAGCAGTGAGGCCGGGAGGGCAGGTGAGCAGTTCTTC.